The source of this T cell receptor (beta chain) is a study of shared clonotypes between healthy human individuals. Whole-study context: A donor's plate count was three for CD4 naive and three for CD4 memory; CD8 naive had two and CD8 memory one.

Study-wide findings and caveats: Some clonotypes were shared by all four sorted-subset donors, while others were not shared. The non-shared ones had lower generation probabilities than the shared ones. The small donor group covered limited genetic and exposure diversity.

Regarding this clone: Its matching antigen is unknown.

CDR3 length: 17 residues. Germline lookup yields CDR1 SGDLS and CDR2 YYNGEE. The trim removed 3 bases at V and 2 bases at J, leaving 13 bases unmatched. Sequenced by immunoSEQ multiplex PCR; TCRdb stores in-frame clones only, minus some. This table has 1.4 million to 1.5 million clones, roughly 96% appearing once. V is TRBV9 and J is TRBJ2-7, with TRBD1 identical over 8 bases. The source material was naive CD4+ T cells sorted from blood. The subset: CD45RA+ positively selected. This clonotype was sampled from a young man in good health. As DNA, the CDR3 is TGTGCCAGCAGCGCCGTTTTCCCGGGACAGGCGACCTACGAGCAGTACTTC. The encoded protein is CASSAVFPGQATYEQYF.